Presented here are 32 T cell receptor beta chains from one specimen sequenced in a study of cytomegalovirus exposure and HLA in healthy donors. The PCR contained 60 Vbeta and 13 Jbeta primers. Libraries were prepared by immunoSEQ multiplex PCR; TCRdb keeps only in-frame clonotypes and omits some of them. The sample shows fewer than 70,000 clones, roughly 80% of them seen only once. The material sequenced was PBMCs. Every receptor here comes from a woman in her thirties or forties in good health and CMV-seronegative.

The table lists this clone with a count of one. The chain has TRBV4-1 and TRBJ1-5, with 7 nucleotides matching TRBD1. The trim removed 4 bases at V and 4 bases at J, leaving 7 bases unmatched. The CDR3 is 15 amino acids. Germline V gene sequence: CDR1 MGHRA, CDR2 YSYEKL. The CDR3 region is CASSRDRVGNQPQHF. In nucleotides, the CDR3 is TGCGCCAGCAGCCGAGACAGGGTGGGAAATCAGCCCCAGCATTTT.

This chain links TRBV19 with TRBJ2-1; maybe TRBD2 (5 bases). Germline-derived CDR1 and CDR2 are LNHDA and SQIVND (reference sequence). Trimming took off 10 bases at V and 0 bases at J, with 13 bases between the two ends. The CDR3 has 14 amino acids. The CDR3 nucleotides are TGTGCCACCTCGCCCGGGAACTCCTACAATGAGCAGTTCTTC. Protein: CATSPGNSYNEQFF.

The chain combines TRBV19 with TRBJ2-6, with 7 nucleotides matching TRBD1. After removal of 5 bases from V and 4 bases from J, the junction contained 5 bases not matched to a gene. The CDR3 runs 15 residues. From germline, CDR1 is LNHDA and CDR2 SQIVND (reference sequence). CDR3 nucleotides: TGTGCCAGTAGTCGACAGGGTACCGGGGCCAACGTCCTGACTTTC. This codes for CASSRQGTGANVLTF.

This sequence joins TRBV20-1 and TRBJ2-7; D gene uncertain. This CDR3 is built from 11 residues. Germline values: CDR1 DFQATT, CDR2 SNEGSKA (reference sequence). CDR3 amino acids: CSCGRSYEQYF. CDR3 in DNA: TGCAGCTGTGGGCGCTCCTACGAGCAGTACTTC.

This chain uses TRBV11-2 with TRBJ1-1; no clear D gene. CDR3 size: 14 residues. Germline V lookup: CDR1 SGHAT, CDR2 FQNNGV. Trimming cost V 0 bases and J 1 base, with 6 bases left between them. CDR3 nucleotides: TGTGCCAGCAGCTTAGACAGGTCGAACACTGAAGCTTTCTTT. Residues: CASSLDRSNTEAFF.

The chain carries TRBV4-1 and TRBJ1-2; TRBD1 might be the D (5 bases). This CDR3 region has 15 residues. V was trimmed by 1 base and J by 4 bases, leaving 13 bases between them. The V gene's germline CDR1 is MGHRA and CDR2 YSYEKL. CDR3 region: CASSQGGRDFYGYTF. CDR3 sequence (DNA): TGCGCCAGCAGCCAAGGGGGCAGGGACTTCTATGGCTACACCTTC.

The chain couples TRBV21-1 to TRBJ2-7; the table calls TRBD1, which could not be checked here. TRBV21-1 is tagged as a pseudogene. There are 17 residues in the CDR3. CDR3 in DNA: TGTGCCAGCAGCAAATTTGAGACAGGGGTAGTTGTCTACGAGCAGTACTTC. This gives the protein CASSKFETGVVVYEQYF.

The CDR3 nucleotides read TGTGCCAGTTTCGAAAGCGGGAGGTTCAGTGAGCAGTACTTC. It yields the protein CASFESGRFSEQYF. This chain connects TRBV27 to TRBJ2-7; 9 bases line up with TRBD2. Germline V lookup: CDR1 MNHEY, CDR2 SMNVEV (reference sequence). This CDR3 comprises 14 residues. After removal of 9 bases from V and 7 bases from J, the junction contained 13 bases not matched to a gene.

The V and J genes are TRBV9 and TRBJ1-2; D is unclear. V lost 0 bases and J 4 bases, leaving 13 bases between the germline ends. The CDR3 length is 15 residues. Germline V CDR1 and CDR2: SGDLS, YYNGEE. The CDR3 region has the DNA TGTGCCAGCAGCGTAGCCCGGGCCGGAGGCTATGGCTACACCTTC. This translates into CASSVARAGGYGYTF.

This clone was seen a handful of times. The rearrangement joins TRBV4-1 to TRBJ2-7; 8 bases line up with TRBD2. V lost 0 bases, J lost 5 bases, and 6 bases stayed unmatched. Per the germline V gene, CDR1 is MGHRA and CDR2 is YSYEKL. The CDR3 has 15 residues. The CDR3 region has the DNA TGCGCCAGCAGCCAAGAAAGCGGGAGAAGCCACGAGCAGTACTTC. Translated, it gives CASSQESGRSHEQYF.

V usage is TRBV5-6 and J usage is TRBJ1-1; possible D gene TRBD1, 6 bases. The V end lost 2 bases, the J end lost 4 bases, and 12 bases lay between the germline ends. Germline V CDR1 and CDR2: SGHDT, YYEEEE. This CDR3 contains 14 residues. CDR3 protein: CASSFRGDPTEAFF. The CDR3 DNA reads TGTGCCAGCAGCTTCAGGGGAGACCCCACTGAAGCTTTCTTT.

The chain recombines TRBV19 with TRBJ2-1, with D hard to call. The V end was cut by 5 bases, the J end by 8 bases, with 13 bases between. CDR3 length: 13 residues. The germline V gene encodes CDR1 LNHDA and CDR2 SQIVND (reference sequence). The CDR3 sequence: CASSPTGVDEQFF. DNA for the CDR3: TGTGCCAGTAGTCCAACCGGAGTGGATGAGCAGTTCTTC.

This chain links TRBV30 with TRBJ1-2; D unclear. The CDR3 length is 11 residues. The ends were cut back, 3 bases at V and 7 bases at J, with 9 bases in the middle. Germline assignment: CDR1 GTSNPN and CDR2 SVGIG (reference sequence). The CDR3 nucleotides are TGTGCCTGGAGACCGGTGGTTGGCTACACCTTC. Its protein product is CAWRPVVGYTF.

The chain couples TRBV6-6 to TRBJ2-7; 8 bases map to TRBD1. Unmatched junction bases numbered 8, after V lost 6 bases and J lost 4 bases. The CDR3 is 14 amino acids. The germline V gene encodes CDR1 MNHNY and CDR2 SVGAGI (reference sequence). CDR3 DNA: TGTGCCAGCAGGCAAGGACAGGGATTGTACGAGCAGTACTTC. Translation gives CASRQGQGLYEQYF.

The V gene is TRBV15, the J gene TRBJ2-6; D unresolved. The germline gives CDR1 LNHNV, CDR2 YYDKDF (reference sequence). This CDR3 is built from 16 residues. Trimming took 3 bases from V and 0 from J, leaving 9 bases between them. DNA of the CDR3: TGTGCCACCAGCAGCTGGCAAAACTCTGGGGCCAACGTCCTGACTTTC. It is translated as CATSSWQNSGANVLTF.

The sample holds a few counts of this clone. The chain recombines TRBV5-1 with TRBJ2-1; 14 bases are shared with TRBD2. Per germline, CDR1 SGHRS and CDR2 YFSETQ. V trimming: 2 bases; J trimming: 1 base; junction bases outside the gene matches: 11. The length of the CDR3 is 20 residues. The CDR3 spells CASSFSPGLAGEPSYNEQFF. The CDR3 DNA sequence: TGCGCCAGCAGCTTCTCCCCGGGACTAGCGGGAGAACCTTCCTACAATGAGCAGTTCTTC.

The chain couples TRBV9 to TRBJ2-5; no clear D. Trimming pared 0 bases from V and 2 bases from J, leaving 14 bases between. The CDR3 totals 16 residues. Per germline, CDR1 SGDLS and CDR2 YYNGEE. CDR3 nucleotides: TGTGCCAGCAGCGTAGGGGCCGAAATCAGGCAAGAGACCCAGTACTTC. Translating gives CASSVGAEIRQETQYF.

The genes are TRBV25-1 and TRBJ2-1; 9 nucleotides align to TRBD2. The CDR3 spans 15 residues. Germline values: CDR1 MGHDK, CDR2 SYGVNS. J gave up 0 bases and V 5 bases, and 2 bases lay outside the gene matches. CDR3 residues: CASSNSGSSYNEQFF. The CDR3 bases are TGTGCCAGCAGTAATAGCGGGAGCTCCTACAATGAGCAGTTCTTC. Together with reference TRBV25-1 and TRBJ2-1, the CDR3 gives the full variable domain: EADIYQTPRYLVIGTGKKITLECSQTMGHDKMYWYQQDPGMELHLIHYSYGVNSTEKGDLSSESTVSRIRTEHFPLTLESARPSHTSQYLCASSNSGSSYNEQFFGPGTRLTVL.

The chain has TRBV7-2 and TRBJ2-7; 7 nucleotides agree with TRBD1. The CDR3 covers 16 residues. V was pared by 5 bases and J by 0 bases, with 10 bases of the junction left unmatched. Germline V gene data show CDR1 as SGHTA and CDR2 as FQGNSA. The CDR3 DNA is TGTGCCAGCAGCCGTCAGGGGGTATTGCTCTCCTACGAGCAGTACTTC. It is translated as CASSRQGVLLSYEQYF.

This chain joins TRBV2 and TRBJ2-2; 8 nucleotides agree with TRBD2. Germline CDR1 reads SNHLY; CDR2 reads FYNNEI. The CDR3 covers 16 residues. V lost 7 bases to trimming and J lost 0 bases; unmatched junction nucleotides: 7. Here the CDR3 DNA reads TGTGCCAGCACCGGCGCGGGAGGCTCGAACACCGGGGAGCTGTTTTTT. As protein: CASTGAGGSNTGELFF.

The chain recombines TRBV28 with TRBJ2-7, with no clear D. Trimming removed 2 bases at V and 2 bases at J, with 10 bases between. Looked up from germline, CDR1 is MDHEN and CDR2 is SYDVKM. This CDR3 comprises 14 residues. CDR3 DNA sequence: TGTGCCAGCAGTTTAGGCCTCATACCCTACGAGCAGTACTTC. Translating it yields CASSLGLIPYEQYF.

The chain is built from TRBV5-1 and TRBJ1-1; the match to TRBD1 covers 9 bases. With V trimmed by 6 bases and J by 5 bases, 8 bases remained unmatched. CDR3 size: 14 residues. Germline V CDR1 and CDR2: SGHRS, YFSETQ. CDR3 sequence reads: CASTPGQGGTEAFF. The CDR3 region has the DNA TGCGCCAGCACCCCGGGACAGGGAGGTACTGAAGCTTTCTTT.

The rearrangement links TRBV5-1 to TRBJ2-7; maybe TRBD2 (6 bases). Germline CDR1 SGHRS, CDR2 YFSETQ. CDR3 size: 15 residues. The germline V and J ends were trimmed by 2 bases and 2 bases, with 14 bases remaining between them. CDR3 in amino acids: CASSLRRAATYEQYF. CDR3 sequence (DNA): TGCGCCAGCAGCTTAAGGAGGGCCGCTACCTACGAGCAGTACTTC.

This chain joins TRBV28 and TRBJ2-2; TRBD1 matches at 8 bases. This CDR3 region has 15 residues. The V gene end was trimmed by 6 bases and the J gene end by 5 bases; junction bases not matched to a gene: 8. From germline, CDR1 is MDHEN and CDR2 SYDVKM. The CDR3 DNA reads TGTGCCAGCAGGCTCCAGGGGGCTCGAACCGGGGAGCTGTTTTTT. Amino acids: CASRLQGARTGELFF.

In the case of this clone: One end of the junction does not line up with germline, which may come from a read error. The chain recombines TRBV6-1 with TRBJ1-1; D is perhaps TRBD1 (6 bases). CDR3 length equals 15 residues. From germline, CDR1 is MNHNS and CDR2 SASEGT. The CDR3 DNA sequence: TGTGCCAGCAGTAAAGCGGGGGCCTCGAACACTGAAGCTTTCTTT. It is translated as CASSKAGASNTEAFF.

This chain links TRBV5-6 with TRBJ2-1; TRBD1 matches 9 bases. The CDR3 spans 14 residues. Germline assignment: CDR1 SGHDT and CDR2 YYEEEE. The trim removed 3 bases at V and 9 bases at J, leaving 7 bases unmatched. Here the CDR3 reads CASSSRTGAREQFF. The DNA of the CDR3 is TGTGCCAGCAGCTCAAGGACAGGGGCACGTGAGCAGTTCTTC.

This clone was found a few times. V is TRBV6-5 and J is TRBJ1-3, with D perhaps matching TRBD1 (5 bases). The CDR3 is 15 residues long. Trimming took 2 bases from V and 4 from J, leaving 12 bases between them. The germline gives CDR1 MNHEY, CDR2 SVGAGI. DNA for the CDR3: TGTGCCAGCAGTTACGGGGCCGGAGAAGGAAACACCATATATTTT. Its protein is CASSYGAGEGNTIYF.

The rearrangement joins TRBV10-3 to TRBJ2-2, with TRBD2 matching 10 bases. Germline V gives CDR1 ENHRY, CDR2 SYGVKD. The CDR3 spans 19 residues. Trimming cost V 6 bases and J 1 base; bases outside gene matches: 14. The DNA of the CDR3 is TGTGCCATCAGGAGACCCCCGACTAGCGGGTCAAAGAACACCGGGGAGCTGTTTTTT. This gives the protein CAIRRPPTSGSKNTGELFF.

The J gene is TRBJ1-5, the V gene TRBV6-5, with D hard to call. CDR3 size: 14 residues. Germline CDR1 and CDR2: MNHEY and SVGAGI. Trimming pared 2 bases from V and 2 bases from J, leaving 7 bases between. The CDR3 nucleotides read TGTGCCAGCAGTTACGCCGGGGGCAATCAGCCCCAGCATTTT. Translating gives CASSYAGGNQPQHF.

The rearrangement uses TRBV27 and TRBJ2-7; TRBD2 matches 7 bases. The CDR3 extends over 15 amino acids. The germline CDR1 and CDR2 sequences are MNHEY and SMNVEV (reference sequence). Trimming cost V 5 bases and J 6 bases; bases outside gene matches: 13. The CDR3 DNA is TGTGCCAGCAGTCGAGTCGGGGGGAGGTTATCCGAGCAGTACTTC. It codes for CASSRVGGRLSEQYF.

The CDR3 loop is CASSLQGQRNTIYF. CDR3 nucleotides: TGTGCCAGCAGCTTACAGGGCCAGCGAAACACCATATATTTT. The chain has TRBV5-8 and TRBJ1-3; D possibly corresponds to TRBD1 (6 bases). Germline lookup yields CDR1 SGHTS and CDR2 YDEGEE. Trimming removed 2 bases from V and 5 bases from J, with 11 bases in between. The CDR3 is made up of 14 amino acids.

The V call is TRBV6-4, the J call TRBJ2-7; 7 nucleotides match TRBD2. The trim removed 6 bases at V and 4 bases at J, leaving 9 bases unmatched. CDR3 length: 14 residues. Looked up from germline, CDR1 is MRHNA and CDR2 is SNTAGT. For the CDR3, the DNA is TGTGCCAGCAGGGTCGGACTAGAGAGTTACGAGCAGTACTTC. Amino acid sequence: CASRVGLESYEQYF.